These 3 T cell receptor beta chains share one sample of origin, sequenced in a study of blood T cell repertoires in COVID-19. Only in-frame clones appear in the TCRdb table, and some are missing; sequencing was by immunoSEQ multiplex PCR. The sample lists approximately 480,000 clones, approximately 92% seen once, with 0.7% to 1% in the top ten. Sequenced material: peripheral blood. The receptor source for this set is a man in his late teens or twenties with COVID-19, enrolled during active disease.

The V gene is TRBV4-1, the J gene TRBJ2-5, with 11 bases identical to TRBD2. Trimming cost V 6 bases and J 3 bases; bases outside gene matches: 6. CDR1 and CDR2 (germline): MGHRA, YSYEKL. The CDR3 runs to 15 residues. This CDR3 is CASSRTSGRKETQYF. CDR3 sequence (DNA): TGCGCCAGCAGTCGGACTAGCGGGCGGAAAGAGACCCAGTACTTC.

This chain connects TRBV2 to TRBJ1-6; 10 bases map to TRBD1. Germline CDR1 reads SNHLY; CDR2 reads FYNNEI. J lost 14 bases, V lost 8 bases, and 3 bases had no gene match. The CDR3 runs to 11 residues. The CDR3 loop reads CASRDRGTLHF. CDR3 DNA sequence: TGTGCCAGCCGGGACAGGGGTACCCTCCACTTT.

This clone has a handful of counts. The V and J genes are TRBV13 and TRBJ1-6; D is perhaps TRBD1 (6 bases). The germline gives CDR1 PRHDT, CDR2 FYEKMQ (reference sequence). Deletions cut 5 bases from V and 6 bases from J, with 17 bases between. The CDR3 has 16 residues. The CDR3 nucleotides read TGTGCCAGCAGCATCTCGGGAGGGACAAGTAATTCACCCCTCCACTTT. Its protein is CASSISGGTSNSPLHF.